The rows below give T cell receptor beta chains drawn from one sample of a study of cytomegalovirus exposure and HLA in healthy donors. This table comes from immunoSEQ multiplex PCR, and its TCRdb copy is limited to in-frame clones, with some not included. The sample has about 190,000 clones, approximately 80% seen once. Specimen: PBMCs. The receptor set was obtained from a boy between 2 and 10 years old in good health and CMV-seronegative. Each CDR3 is given with its conserved first and last residue. D genes are given only for firm matches.

length,V,D,CDR3
17,TRBV5-6,NA,CASSFMGEMGLNEKLFF
15,TRBV5-1,NA,CASSLDWPNTDTQYF
14,TRBV6-5,NA,CASSSGKNTGELFF
13,TRBV7-7,NA,CASSLAVSSEQYF
18,TRBV5-4,TRBD2,CASSTRTTSGGASDTQYF
15,TRBV7-8,NA,CASSLAQGSPYEQYF
14,TRBV25-1,NA,CASSDSMNTGELFF
14,TRBV11-2,TRBD2,CASSLVGGDDTQYF
12,TRBV30,TRBD1,CAWRGTGVGYTF
16,TRBV4-3,TRBD1,CASSQDFRQGGEKLFF
15,TRBV27,NA,CASSLSFSGANVLTF
10,TRBV29-1,NA,CSVGAGGYTF
14,TRBV6-1,NA,CASSYGGYQETQYF
14,TRBV6-6,TRBD1,CASSYNRGEDIQYF
16,TRBV7-9,TRBD1,CASSLSAGRGTGELFF
16,TRBV10-2,TRBD2,CASDCHPQRGGHEQFF
13,TRBV6-5,TRBD1,CASSPDRVHGYTF
14,TRBV14,NA,CASSQFAGRPEAFF
14,TRBV4-3,NA,CASSQDLALNTIYF
14,TRBV5-8,NA,CASSFPGAKNIQYF
15,TRBV6-5,NA,CASSSRGRTFSEAFF
14,TRBV5-1,TRBD2,CASTSGEIQETQYF
15,TRBV7-8,TRBD2,CASSPGTSGSDEQYF
12,TRBV29-1,NA,CSVEGLLETQYF
13,TRBV5-1,NA,CASSLQAEETQYF
15,TRBV19,NA,CASGPGLGTYSPLHF
17,TRBV14,TRBD2,CASSLTGTSGLRDEQFF
15,TRBV25-1,TRBD2,CPFTEREALTDTQYF
14,TRBV19,TRBD1,CASRPTGGNYGYTF
19,TRBV4-3,TRBD2,CASSQDSGSGALDYNEQFF
12,TRBV19,NA,CASKAGNQPQHF
14,TRBV6-1,NA,CASTGSEDNSPLHF
13,TRBV6-1,NA,CASRGLTNTEAFF
13,TRBV2,NA,CASSYRDVYGYTF
17,TRBV11-2,TRBD1,CASSPGQGGLGNTEAFF
16,TRBV6-1,NA,CASSGRERMSTDTQYF
13,TRBV6-5,TRBD1,CASSPGTVYGYTF
15,TRBV9,NA,CASSVAQGRGYGYTF
15,TRBV5-1,NA,CASSSTPGQYNEQFF
12,TRBV7-9,NA,CASMRGETEAFF
15,TRBV13,TRBD2,CASSFPSGSSTEQYF
19,TRBV7-8,TRBD1,CASSGRIRDRGYSNQPQHF
14,TRBV5-5,TRBD1,CASRIGTGSTEAFF
16,TRBV9,NA,CASSTRQLDSYNEQFF
19,TRBV2,TRBD2,CASSELGLAGGKHTDTQYF